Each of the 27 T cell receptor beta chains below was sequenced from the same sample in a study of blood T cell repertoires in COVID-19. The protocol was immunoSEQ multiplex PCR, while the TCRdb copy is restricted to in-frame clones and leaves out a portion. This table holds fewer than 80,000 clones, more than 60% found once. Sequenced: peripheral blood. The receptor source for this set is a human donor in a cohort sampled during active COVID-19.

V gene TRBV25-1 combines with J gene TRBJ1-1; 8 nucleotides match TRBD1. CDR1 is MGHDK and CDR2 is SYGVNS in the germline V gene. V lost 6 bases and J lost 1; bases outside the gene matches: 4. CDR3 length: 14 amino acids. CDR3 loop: CASSRGLGNTEAFF. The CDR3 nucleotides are TGTGCCAGCAGCAGGGGGCTTGGGAACACTGAAGCTTTCTTT.

CDR3 loop: CASSPTNSLTYEQYF. CDR3 coding DNA: TGTGCCAGCAGCCCAACGAACAGCCTTACCTACGAGCAGTACTTC. The chain recombines TRBV9 with TRBJ2-7; no reliable D call. The CDR3 sequence is 15 residues long. Trimming pared 4 bases from V and 2 bases from J, leaving 16 bases between. Germline CDR1 and CDR2: SGDLS and YYNGEE. Full variable domain (rest looked up from reference TRBV9 and TRBJ2-7): DSGVTQTPKHLITATGQRVTLRCSPRSGDLSVYWYQQSLDQGLQFLIQYYNGEERAKGNILERFSAQQFPDLHSELNLSSLELGDSALYFCASSPTNSLTYEQYFGPGTRLTVT.

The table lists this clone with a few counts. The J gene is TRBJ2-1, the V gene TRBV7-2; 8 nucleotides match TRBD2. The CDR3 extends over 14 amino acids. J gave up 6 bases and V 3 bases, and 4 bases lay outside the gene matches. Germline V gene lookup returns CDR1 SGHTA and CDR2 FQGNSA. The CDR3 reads CASSLTSVFNEQFF. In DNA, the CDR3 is TGTGCCAGCAGCTTGACTAGCGTTTTCAATGAGCAGTTCTTC.

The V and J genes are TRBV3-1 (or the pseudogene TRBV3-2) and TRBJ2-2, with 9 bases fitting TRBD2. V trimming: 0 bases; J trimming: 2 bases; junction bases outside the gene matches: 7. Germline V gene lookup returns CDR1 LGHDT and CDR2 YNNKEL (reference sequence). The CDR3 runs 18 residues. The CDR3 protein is CASSQEKAGGYNTGELFF. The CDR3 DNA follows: TGTGCCAGCAGCCAAGAGAAAGCGGGGGGATACAACACCGGGGAGCTGTTTTTT.

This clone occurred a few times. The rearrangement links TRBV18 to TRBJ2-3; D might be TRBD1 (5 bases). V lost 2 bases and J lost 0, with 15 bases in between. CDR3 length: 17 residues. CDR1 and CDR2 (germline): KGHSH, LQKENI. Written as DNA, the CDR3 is TGTGCCAGCTCACCAAAACAGGCCTTACACAGCACAGATACGCAGTATTTT. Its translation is CASSPKQALHSTDTQYF.

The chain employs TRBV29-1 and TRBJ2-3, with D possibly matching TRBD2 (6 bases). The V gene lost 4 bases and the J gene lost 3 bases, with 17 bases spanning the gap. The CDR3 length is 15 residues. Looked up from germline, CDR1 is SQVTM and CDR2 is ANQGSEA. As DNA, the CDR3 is TGCAGCGTTGTCGGAGTAGCGACTAGAACAGATACGCAGTATTTT. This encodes CSVVGVATRTDTQYF.

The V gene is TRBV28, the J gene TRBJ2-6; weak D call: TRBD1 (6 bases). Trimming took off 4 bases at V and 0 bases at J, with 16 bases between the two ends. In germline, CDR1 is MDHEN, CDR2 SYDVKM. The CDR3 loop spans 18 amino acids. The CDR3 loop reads CASSSEQGRSSGANVLTF. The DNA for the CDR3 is TGTGCCAGCAGTTCCGAACAGGGCCGAAGCTCTGGGGCCAACGTCCTGACTTTC.

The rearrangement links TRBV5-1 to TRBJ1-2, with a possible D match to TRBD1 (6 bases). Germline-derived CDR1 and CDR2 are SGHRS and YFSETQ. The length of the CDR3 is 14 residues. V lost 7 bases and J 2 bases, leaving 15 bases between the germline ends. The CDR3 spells CASALGQRNYGYTF. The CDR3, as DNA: TGCGCCAGCGCTCTCGGACAGCGCAACTATGGCTACACCTTC.

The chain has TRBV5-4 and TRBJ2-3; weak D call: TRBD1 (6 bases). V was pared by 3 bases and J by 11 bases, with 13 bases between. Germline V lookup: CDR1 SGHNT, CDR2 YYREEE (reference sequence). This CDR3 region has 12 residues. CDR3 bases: TGTGCCAGCAGCTACTTAGGGGGTCGGCAGTATTTT. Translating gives CASSYLGGRQYF.

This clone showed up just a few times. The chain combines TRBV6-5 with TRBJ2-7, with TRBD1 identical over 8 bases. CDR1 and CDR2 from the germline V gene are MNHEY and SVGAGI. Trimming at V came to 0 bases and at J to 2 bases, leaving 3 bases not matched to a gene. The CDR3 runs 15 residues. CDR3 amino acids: CASSYSGTGTYEQYF. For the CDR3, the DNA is TGTGCCAGCAGTTACTCGGGGACAGGAACCTACGAGCAGTACTTC.

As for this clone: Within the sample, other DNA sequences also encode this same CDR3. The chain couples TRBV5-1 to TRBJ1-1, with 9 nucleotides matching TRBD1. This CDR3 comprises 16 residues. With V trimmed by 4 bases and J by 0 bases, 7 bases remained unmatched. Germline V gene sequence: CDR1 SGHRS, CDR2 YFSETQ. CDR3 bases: TGCGCCAGCAGCACCCATGGACAGGGGTTGAACACTGAAGCTTTCTTT. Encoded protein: CASSTHGQGLNTEAFF.

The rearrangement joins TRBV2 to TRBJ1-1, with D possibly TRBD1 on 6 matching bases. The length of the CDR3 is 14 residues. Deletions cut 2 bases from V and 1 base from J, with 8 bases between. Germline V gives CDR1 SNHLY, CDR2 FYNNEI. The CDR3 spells CASSEPGANTEAFF. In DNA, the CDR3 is TGTGCCAGCAGTGAACCAGGGGCGAACACTGAAGCTTTCTTT.

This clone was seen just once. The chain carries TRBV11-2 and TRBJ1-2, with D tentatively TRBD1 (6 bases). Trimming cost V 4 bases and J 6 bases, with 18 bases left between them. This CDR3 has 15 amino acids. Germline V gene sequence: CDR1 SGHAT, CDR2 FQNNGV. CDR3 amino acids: CASSSGVEFHHGYTF. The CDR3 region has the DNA TGTGCCAGCAGCTCAGGGGTGGAATTTCACCATGGCTACACCTTC.

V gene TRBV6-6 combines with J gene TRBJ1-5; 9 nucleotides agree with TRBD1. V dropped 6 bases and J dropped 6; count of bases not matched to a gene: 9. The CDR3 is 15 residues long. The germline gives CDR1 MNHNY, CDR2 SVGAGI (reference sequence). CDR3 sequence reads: CASRADRGEGQPQHF. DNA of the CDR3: TGTGCCAGCAGGGCGGACAGGGGTGAAGGTCAGCCCCAGCATTTT.

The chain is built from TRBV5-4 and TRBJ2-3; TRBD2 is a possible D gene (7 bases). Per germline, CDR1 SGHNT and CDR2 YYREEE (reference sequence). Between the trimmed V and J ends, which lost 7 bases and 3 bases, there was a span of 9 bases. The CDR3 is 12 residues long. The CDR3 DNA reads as TGTGCCAGCCGGGGGGCTACAGATACGCAGTATTTT. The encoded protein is CASRGATDTQYF.

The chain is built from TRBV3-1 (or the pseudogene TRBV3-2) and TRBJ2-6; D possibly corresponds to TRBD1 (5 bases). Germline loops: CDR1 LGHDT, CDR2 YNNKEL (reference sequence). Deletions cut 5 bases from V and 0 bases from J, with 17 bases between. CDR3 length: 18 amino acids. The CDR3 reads CASSYAQGFSSGANVLTF. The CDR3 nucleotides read TGTGCCAGCAGCTATGCTCAGGGTTTTAGCTCTGGGGCCAACGTCCTGACTTTC.

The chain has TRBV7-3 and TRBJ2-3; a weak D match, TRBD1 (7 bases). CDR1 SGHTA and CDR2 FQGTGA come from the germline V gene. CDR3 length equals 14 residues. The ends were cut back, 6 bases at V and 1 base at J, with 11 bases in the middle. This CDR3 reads CASSSGGRTDTQYF. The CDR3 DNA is TGTGCCAGCAGTTCAGGGGGGCGCACAGATACGCAGTATTTT.

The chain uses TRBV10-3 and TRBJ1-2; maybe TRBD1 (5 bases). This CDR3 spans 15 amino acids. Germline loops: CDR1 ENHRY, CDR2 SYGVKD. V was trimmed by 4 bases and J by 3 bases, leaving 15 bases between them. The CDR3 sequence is CAISGGDGPYYGYTF. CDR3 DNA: TGTGCCATCAGTGGGGGGGACGGACCCTACTATGGCTACACCTTC.

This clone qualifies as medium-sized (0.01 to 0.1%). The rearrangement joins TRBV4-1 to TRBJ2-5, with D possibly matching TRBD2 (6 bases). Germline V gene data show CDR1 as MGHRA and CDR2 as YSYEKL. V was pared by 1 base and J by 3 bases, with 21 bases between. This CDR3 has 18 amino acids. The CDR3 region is CASSQGGGPGTTEETQYF. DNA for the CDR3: TGCGCCAGCAGCCAAGGGGGAGGCCCGGGAACAACTGAAGAGACCCAGTACTTC.

CDR3 protein: CASSGPGVGGYTF. DNA for the CDR3: TGTGCCAGCAGCGGACCAGGGGTGGGAGGCTACACCTTC. The chain joins TRBV7-8 to TRBJ1-2; D is perhaps TRBD1 (6 bases). The length of the CDR3 is 13 residues. Germline CDR1 is SGHVS and CDR2 is FQNEAQ. V lost 5 bases, J lost 8 bases, and 15 bases lay in between.

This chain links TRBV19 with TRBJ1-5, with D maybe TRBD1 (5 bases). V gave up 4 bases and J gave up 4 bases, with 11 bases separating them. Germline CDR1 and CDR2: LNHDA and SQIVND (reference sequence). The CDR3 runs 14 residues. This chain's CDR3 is CASSTDRANQPQHF. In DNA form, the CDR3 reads TGTGCCAGTAGTACAGACAGAGCGAATCAGCCCCAGCATTTT.

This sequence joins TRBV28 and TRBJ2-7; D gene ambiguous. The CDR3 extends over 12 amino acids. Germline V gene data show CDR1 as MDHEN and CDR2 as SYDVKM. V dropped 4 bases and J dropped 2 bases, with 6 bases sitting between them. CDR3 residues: CASSSPTYEQYF. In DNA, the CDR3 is TGTGCCAGCAGTTCCCCTACCTACGAGCAGTACTTC.

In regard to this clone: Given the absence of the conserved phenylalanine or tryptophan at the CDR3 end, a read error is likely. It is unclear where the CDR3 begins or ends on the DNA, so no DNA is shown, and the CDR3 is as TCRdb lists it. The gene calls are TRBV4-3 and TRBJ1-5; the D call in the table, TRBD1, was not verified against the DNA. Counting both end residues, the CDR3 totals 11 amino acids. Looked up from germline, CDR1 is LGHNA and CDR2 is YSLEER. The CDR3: CASSQSRQGKN.

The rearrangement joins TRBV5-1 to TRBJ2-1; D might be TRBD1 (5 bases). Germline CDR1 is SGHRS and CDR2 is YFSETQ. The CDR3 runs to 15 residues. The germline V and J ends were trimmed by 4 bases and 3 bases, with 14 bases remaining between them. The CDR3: CASSLGRQGYNEQFF. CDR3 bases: TGCGCCAGCAGCCTGGGTCGGCAGGGCTACAATGAGCAGTTCTTC.

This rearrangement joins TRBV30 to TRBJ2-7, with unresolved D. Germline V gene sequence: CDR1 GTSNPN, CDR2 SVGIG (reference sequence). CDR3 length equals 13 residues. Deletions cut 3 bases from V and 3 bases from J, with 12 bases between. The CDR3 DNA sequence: TGTGCCTGGAGCGCAGGTTTAGTCTACGAGCAGTACTTC. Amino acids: CAWSAGLVYEQYF.

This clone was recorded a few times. CDR3 nucleotide sequence: TGTGCCAGCAGTGGGCAGGGGATGGCCAAAAACATTCAGTACTTC. Amino acid sequence: CASSGQGMAKNIQYF. The chain combines TRBV6-6 with TRBJ2-4; D perhaps matches TRBD1 (6 bases). Germline CDR1 reads MNHNY; CDR2 reads SVGAGI (reference sequence). The CDR3 is 15 amino acids. V gave up 5 bases and J gave up 1 base, with 12 bases separating them.

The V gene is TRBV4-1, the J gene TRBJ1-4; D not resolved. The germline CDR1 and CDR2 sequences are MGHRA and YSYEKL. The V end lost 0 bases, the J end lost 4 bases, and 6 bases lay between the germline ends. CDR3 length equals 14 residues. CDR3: CASSQDSYNEKLFF. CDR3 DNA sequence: TGCGCCAGCAGCCAAGACAGTTATAATGAAAAACTGTTTTTT.